This T cell receptor (beta chain) originates from a study of cytomegalovirus exposure and HLA in healthy donors. Notes on the study in general: The number of N-insertions in an Asian-associated ancestry cluster was reportedly below the 666-donor mean in a later analysis.

PCR amplification relied on 60 Vbeta primers (plus 13 Jbeta primers). Clones were sequenced by immunoSEQ multiplex PCR, and TCRdb holds only the in-frame ones, with some missing. The sample shows roughly 97,000 clones, roughly 72% of them seen only once. As to this clone: The antigen remains unidentified.

Healthy bone marrow donors made up the cohort. Germline CDR1 SNHLY, CDR2 FYNNEI. The CDR3 is 13 amino acids. V lost 3 bases to trimming and J lost 3 bases, with 8 bases between them. This clonotype originated in a woman between 18 and 30 years old in good health and CMV-seropositive. The sample taken for sequencing was PBMCs. The genes are TRBV2 and TRBJ1-1; tentative D call: TRBD1 (6 bases). CDR3 nucleotide sequence: TGTGCCAGCAGTGATGAGGGGGACACTGAAGCTTTCTTT. Amino acids: CASSDEGDTEAFF.